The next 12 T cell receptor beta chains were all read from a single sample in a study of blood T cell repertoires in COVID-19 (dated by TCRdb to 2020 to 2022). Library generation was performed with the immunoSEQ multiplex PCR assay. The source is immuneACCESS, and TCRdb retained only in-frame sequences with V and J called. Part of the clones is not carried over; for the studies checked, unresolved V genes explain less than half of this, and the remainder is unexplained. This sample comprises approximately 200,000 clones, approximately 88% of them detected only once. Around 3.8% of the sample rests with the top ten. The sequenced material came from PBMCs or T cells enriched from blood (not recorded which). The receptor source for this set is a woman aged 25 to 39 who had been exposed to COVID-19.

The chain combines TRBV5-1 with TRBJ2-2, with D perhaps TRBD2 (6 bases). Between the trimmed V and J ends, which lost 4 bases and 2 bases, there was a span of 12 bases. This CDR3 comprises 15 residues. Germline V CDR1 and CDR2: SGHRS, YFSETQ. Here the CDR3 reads CASSPGTFNTGELFF. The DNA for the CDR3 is TGCGCCAGCAGCCCCGGGACTTTCAACACCGGGGAGCTGTTTTTT.

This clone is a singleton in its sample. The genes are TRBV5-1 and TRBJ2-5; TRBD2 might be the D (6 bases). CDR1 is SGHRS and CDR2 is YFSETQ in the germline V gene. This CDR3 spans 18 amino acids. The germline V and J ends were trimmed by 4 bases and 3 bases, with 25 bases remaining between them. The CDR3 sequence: CASSPARGGWVNKETQYF. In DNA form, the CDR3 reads TGCGCCAGCAGCCCGGCTAGGGGAGGATGGGTTAATAAAGAGACCCAGTACTTC. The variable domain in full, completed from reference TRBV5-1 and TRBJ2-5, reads KAGVTQTPRYLIKTRGQQVTLSCSPISGHRSVSWYQQTPGQGLQFLFEYFSETQRNKGNFPGRFSGRQFSNSRSEMNVSTLELGDSALYLCASSPARGGWVNKETQYFGPGTRLLVL.

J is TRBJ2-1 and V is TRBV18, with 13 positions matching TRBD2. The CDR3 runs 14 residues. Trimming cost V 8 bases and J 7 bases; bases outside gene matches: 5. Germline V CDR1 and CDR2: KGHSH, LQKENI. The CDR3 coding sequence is TGTGCCAGCCCACTAGCGGGAGGGCGAAATGAGCAGTTCTTC. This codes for CASPLAGGRNEQFF. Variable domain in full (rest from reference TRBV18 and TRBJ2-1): NAGVMQNPRHLVRRRGQEARLRCSPMKGHSHVYWYRQLPEEGLKFMVYLQKENIIDESGMPKERFSAEFPKEGPSILRIQQVVRGDSAAYFCASPLAGGRNEQFFGPGTRLTVL.

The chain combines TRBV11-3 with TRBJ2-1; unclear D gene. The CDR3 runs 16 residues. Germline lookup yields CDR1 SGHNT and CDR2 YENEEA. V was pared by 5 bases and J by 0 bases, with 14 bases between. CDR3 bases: TGTGCCAGCAGCCTATATTCGGAGAGCTCCTACAATGAGCAGTTCTTC. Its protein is CASSLYSESSYNEQFF.

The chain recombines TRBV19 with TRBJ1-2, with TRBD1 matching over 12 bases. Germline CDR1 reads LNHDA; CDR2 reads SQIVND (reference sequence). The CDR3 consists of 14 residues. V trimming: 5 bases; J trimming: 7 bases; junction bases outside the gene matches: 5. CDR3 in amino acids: CASSRDRGPVGYTF. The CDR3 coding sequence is TGTGCCAGTAGTCGGGACAGGGGGCCGGTTGGCTACACCTTC. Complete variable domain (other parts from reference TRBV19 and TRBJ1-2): DGGITQSPKYLFRKEGQNVTLSCEQNLNHDAMYWYRQDPGQGLRLIYYSQIVNDFQKGDIAEGYSVSREKKESFPLTVTSAQKNPTAFYLCASSRDRGPVGYTFGSGTRLTVV.

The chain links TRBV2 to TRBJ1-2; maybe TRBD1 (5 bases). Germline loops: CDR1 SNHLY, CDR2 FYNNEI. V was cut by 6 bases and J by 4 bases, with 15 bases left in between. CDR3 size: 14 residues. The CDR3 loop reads CASRWGGASYGYTF. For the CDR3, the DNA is TGTGCCAGCAGGTGGGGGGGTGCTAGCTATGGCTACACCTTC.

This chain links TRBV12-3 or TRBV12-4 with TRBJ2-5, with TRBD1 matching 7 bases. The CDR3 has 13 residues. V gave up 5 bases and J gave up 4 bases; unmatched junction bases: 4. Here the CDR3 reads CASSTRQGETQYF. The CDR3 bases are TGTGCCAGCAGTACCCGACAGGGAGAGACCCAGTACTTC.

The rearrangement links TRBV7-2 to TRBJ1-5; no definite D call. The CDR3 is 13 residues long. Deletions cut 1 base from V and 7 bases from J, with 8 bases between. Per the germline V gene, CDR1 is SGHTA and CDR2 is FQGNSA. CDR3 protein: CASSLGFGQPQHF. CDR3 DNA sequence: TGTGCCAGCAGCTTAGGCTTCGGGCAGCCCCAGCATTTT.

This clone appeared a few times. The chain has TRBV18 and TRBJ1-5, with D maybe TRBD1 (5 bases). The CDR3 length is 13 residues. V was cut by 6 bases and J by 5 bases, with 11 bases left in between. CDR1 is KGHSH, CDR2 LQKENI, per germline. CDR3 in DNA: TGTGCCAGCTCGCTGGGAGGGGATCAGCCCCAGCATTTT. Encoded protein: CASSLGGDQPQHF.

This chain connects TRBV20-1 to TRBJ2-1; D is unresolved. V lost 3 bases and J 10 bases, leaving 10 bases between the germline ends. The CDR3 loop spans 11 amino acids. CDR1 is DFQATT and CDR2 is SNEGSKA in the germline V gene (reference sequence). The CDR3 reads CSASSASEQFF. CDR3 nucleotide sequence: TGCAGTGCTAGCTCCGCGTCGGAGCAGTTCTTC.

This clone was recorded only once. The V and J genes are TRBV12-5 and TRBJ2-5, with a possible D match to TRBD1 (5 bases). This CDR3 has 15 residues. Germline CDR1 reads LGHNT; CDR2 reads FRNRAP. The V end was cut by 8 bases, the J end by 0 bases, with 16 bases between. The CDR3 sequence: CASSLTDTYQETQYF. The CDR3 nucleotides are TGTGCTAGTTCTCTGACAGACACCTACCAAGAGACCCAGTACTTC.

This chain's CDR3 is CASSGLAAESGELFF. The CDR3 region has the DNA TGTGCCAGCAGTGGGCTAGCGGCCGAGAGCGGGGAGCTGTTTTTT. The rearrangement joins TRBV2 to TRBJ2-2, with 7 bases matching TRBD2. The V gene end was trimmed by 4 bases and the J gene end by 7 bases; junction bases not matched to a gene: 9. Germline loops: CDR1 SNHLY, CDR2 FYNNEI. The CDR3 consists of 15 residues. Variable domain in full (rest from reference TRBV2 and TRBJ2-2): EPEVTQTPSHQVTQMGQEVILRCVPISNHLYFYWYRQILGQKVEFLVSFYNNEISEKSEIFDDQFSVERPDGSNFTLKIRSTKLEDSAMYFCASSGLAAESGELFFGEGSRLTVL.